The TCR beta chain under discussion was sequenced for a study of blood T cell repertoires in COVID-19. Study as a whole: Sites across the United States, Italy and Spain contributed samples from acute and convalescent COVID-19. T cells, B-cell-depleted T cells, or PBMCs supplied cDNA or gDNA.

This clone appeared a single time. The protocol was immunoSEQ multiplex PCR, while the TCRdb copy is restricted to in-frame clones and leaves out a portion. The sample shows about 110,000 clones, around 86% of them seen only once. V lost 5 bases and J lost 0, with 23 bases in between. This CDR3 is 19 amino acids long. Germline V gene lookup returns CDR1 MNHNY and CDR2 SVGAGI (reference sequence). Material for sequencing was peripheral blood. The clonotype originates from a man between 40 and 49 years old with acute or convalescent COVID-19. The chain uses TRBV6-6 and TRBJ1-3; possible D gene TRBD1, 6 bases. In nucleotides, the CDR3 is TGTGCCAGCAGTCCCCTCACGGGGGGCAAAGGGGACTCTGGAAACACCATATATTTT. As protein: CASSPLTGGKGDSGNTIYF.